This note documents a single T cell receptor beta chain sequence. These data come from a study of shared clonotypes between healthy human individuals. The assay was carried out at the deep level. Genomic DNA of each subset was evenly split across several immunoSEQ plates. Produced via immunoSEQ multiplex PCR; TCRdb's table is partial and in-frame only. Counted here are about 520,000 clones, over 70% occurring once; the ten biggest clones make up roughly an eighth. The CDR3 covers 14 residues. The V gene end was trimmed by 4 bases and the J gene end by 3 bases; junction bases not matched to a gene: 5. The germline CDR1 and CDR2 sequences are SGDLS and YYNGEE.

The V call is TRBV9, the J call TRBJ2-7; 9 bases are shared with TRBD2. The sequence came from a woman aged 40 to 50 in good health. Some clones in this sample may be carry-over from other donors' samples. The sequenced material came from PBMCs. As DNA, the CDR3 is TGTGCCAGCAGCTGGACTAGCGAGGGCTACGAGCAGTACTTC. This gives the protein CASSWTSEGYEQYF.